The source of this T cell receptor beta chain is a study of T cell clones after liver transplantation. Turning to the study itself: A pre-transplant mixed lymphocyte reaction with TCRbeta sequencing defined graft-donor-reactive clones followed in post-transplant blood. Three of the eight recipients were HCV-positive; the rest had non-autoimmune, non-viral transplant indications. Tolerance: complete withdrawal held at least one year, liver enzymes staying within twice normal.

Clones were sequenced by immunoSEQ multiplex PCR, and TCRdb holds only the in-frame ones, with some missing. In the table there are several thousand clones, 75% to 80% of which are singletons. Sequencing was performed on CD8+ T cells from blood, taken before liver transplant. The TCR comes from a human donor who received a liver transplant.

CDR3 in amino acids: CASSVRDSRYEQYF. DNA of the CDR3: TGTGCCAGCAGTGTCCGGGACAGCCGATACGAGCAGTACTTC. The chain has TRBV6-6 and TRBJ2-7; 7 bases are shared with TRBD1. The ends lost 5 bases at V and 4 bases at J; junction bases unmatched: 8. Germline V gives CDR1 MNHNY, CDR2 SVGAGI (reference sequence). This CDR3 has 14 residues.